A single sample is the source of the 9 T cell receptor beta chains below, sequenced in a study of T cells in Graves' hyperthyroidism and ophthalmopathy. Researchers took RNA transcripts and amplified the TCR beta CDR3 regions from them. An initial round of RT-PCR targeting the TCR CDR3 relied on the HTBI primer set. A single record per CDR3 protein comes from TCRdb applying MiXCR to the multiplex PCR reads. The table includes under 350,000 distinct CDR3 sequences, over 15% detected once. The sample was blood. The receptors were sampled from a woman aged 60-70 years with Graves' ophthalmopathy.

This clonotype was counted at least ten times. The rearrangement joins TRBV6-1 to TRBJ1-1; a weak D match, TRBD1 (5 bases). This CDR3 has 15 residues. V lost 5 bases, J lost 1 base, and 14 bases lay in between. Germline V lookup: CDR1 MNHNS, CDR2 SASEGT. Here the CDR3 DNA reads TGTGCCAGCAGTCGGAGTGGGACCGAGAACACTGAAGCTTTCTTT. Translation: CASSRSGTENTEAFF.

This clonotype has at least ten counts. This chain connects TRBV11-2 to TRBJ2-7; no firm D call. Germline V gene lookup returns CDR1 SGHAT and CDR2 FQNNGV. This CDR3 is built from 12 residues. V lost 3 bases and J 4 bases, leaving 7 bases between the germline ends. CDR3 nucleotides: TGTGCCAGCAGCTTTGACGGTTACGAGCAGTACTTC. Its translation: CASSFDGYEQYF.

The V and J genes are TRBV19 and TRBJ1-5, with TRBD1 as a possible D gene (5 bases). Germline-derived CDR1 and CDR2 are LNHDA and SQIVND (reference sequence). This CDR3 spans 15 amino acids. Trimming cost V 4 bases and J 2 bases, with 12 bases left between them. The CDR3 loop reads CASSTPRRGNQPQHF. DNA for the CDR3: TGTGCCAGTAGTACCCCCCGCAGGGGCAATCAGCCCCAGCATTTT.

This clonotype was detected a few times. V and J are TRBV7-7 and TRBJ2-5, with 9 nucleotides matching TRBD1. Germline-derived CDR1 and CDR2 are SSHAT and FNYEAQ (reference sequence). The CDR3 runs to 15 residues. V shed 5 bases, J shed 4 bases, and the junction held 8 bases outside the gene matches. CDR3 sequence (DNA): TGTGCCAGCAGCCAGGACAGGGGATACGGAGAGACCCAGTACTTC. Translated, it gives CASSQDRGYGETQYF.

This clonotype was seen repeatedly, ten times or more. The rearrangement links TRBV7-9 to TRBJ2-7; no definite D call. From germline, CDR1 is SEHNR and CDR2 FQNEAQ (reference sequence). The CDR3 is 14 residues long. Between the trimmed V and J ends, which lost 5 bases and 2 bases, there was a span of 13 bases. CDR3 sequence: CASSRSQQTYEQYF. Here the CDR3 DNA reads TGTGCCAGCAGCCGATCCCAACAGACCTACGAGCAGTACTTC.

This clonotype was seen ten or more times. The chain joins TRBV20-1 to TRBJ2-2; TRBD2 matches 8 bases. Germline V gene sequence: CDR1 DFQATT, CDR2 SNEGSKA (reference sequence). This CDR3 comprises 15 residues. J gave up 3 bases and V 3 bases, and 6 bases lay outside the gene matches. CDR3 DNA sequence: TGCAGTGCTAGGGCCGGGGGGGCGTACACCGGGGAGCTGTTTTTT. It yields the protein CSARAGGAYTGELFF.

The CDR3 nucleotides are TGTGCCTGGGGAGAGGGGGAGAGTGGAGCTTTCTTT. Translation gives CAWGEGESGAFF. V is TRBV30 and J is TRBJ1-1, with D maybe TRBD1 (6 bases). The CDR3 covers 12 residues. V was cut by 5 bases and J by 10 bases, with 17 bases left in between. Germline V gives CDR1 GTSNPN, CDR2 SVGIG (reference sequence).

The table lists this clonotype with a few counts. V usage is TRBV9 and J usage is TRBJ2-5; TRBD2 aligns across 14 bases. After removal of 3 bases from V and 1 base from J, the junction contained 5 bases not matched to a gene. The length of the CDR3 is 17 residues. Germline V gives CDR1 SGDLS, CDR2 YYNGEE. CDR3 coding DNA: TGTGCCAGCAGCGATGGGACTAGCGGGGGTAGCCAAGAGACCCAGTACTTC. This sequence encodes CASSDGTSGGSQETQYF.

This clonotype was counted many times. The chain combines TRBV28 with TRBJ1-2; 7 bases align to TRBD1. The CDR3 is made up of 15 amino acids. J gave up 1 base and V 5 bases, and 7 bases lay outside the gene matches. Germline lookup yields CDR1 MDHEN and CDR2 SYDVKM. DNA of the CDR3: TGTGCCAGCAGTCCCGACAGGGAATATAACTATGGCTACACCTTC. Protein product: CASSPDREYNYGYTF.